This T cell receptor beta chain was observed in a study of T-cell reconstitution after alpha-beta-depleted transplantation in children. Molecular barcoding with unique molecular identifiers was used for the TCRbeta library. TCRdb itself ran the PCR reads through MiXCR, one entry per CDR3 protein. The data hold 350,000 to 400,000 distinct CDR3 sequences, with roughly 15% observed a single time. Trimming took off 0 bases at V and 1 base at J, with 15 bases between the two ends. The germline gives CDR1 LGHNA, CDR2 YSLEER. The CDR3 is made up of 18 amino acids. This clonotype was seen only a few times. J is TRBJ1-4 and V is TRBV4-3; possibly TRBD1 for D (5 bases). This specimen was PBMCs, taken from the stem cell graft. The sequence was obtained from a human donor who donated a stem cell graft to a child with Fanconi anemia. This CDR3 is CASSQDLLSRGTNEKLFF. CDR3 coding DNA: TGCGCCAGCAGCCAAGATCTTTTATCGAGGGGAACTAATGAAAAACTGTTTTTT.